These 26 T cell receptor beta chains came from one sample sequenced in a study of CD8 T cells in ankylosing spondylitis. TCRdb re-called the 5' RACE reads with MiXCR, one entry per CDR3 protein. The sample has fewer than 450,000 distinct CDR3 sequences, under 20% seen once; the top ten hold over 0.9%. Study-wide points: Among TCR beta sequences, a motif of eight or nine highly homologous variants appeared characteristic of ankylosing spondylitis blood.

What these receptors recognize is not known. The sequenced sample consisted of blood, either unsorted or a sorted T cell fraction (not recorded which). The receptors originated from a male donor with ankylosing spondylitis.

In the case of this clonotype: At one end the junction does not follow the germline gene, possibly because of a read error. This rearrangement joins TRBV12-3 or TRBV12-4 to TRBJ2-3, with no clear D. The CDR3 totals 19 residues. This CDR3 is CAISSNLEQTGLHTDTQYF. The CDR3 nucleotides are TGTGCCATCAGTTCCAACCTAGAGCAGACTGGGCTACACACAGATACGCAGTATTTT.

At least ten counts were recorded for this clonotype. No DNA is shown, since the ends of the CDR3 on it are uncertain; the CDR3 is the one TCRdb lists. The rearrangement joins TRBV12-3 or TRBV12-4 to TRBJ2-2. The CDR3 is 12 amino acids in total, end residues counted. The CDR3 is CASSFLAGELFF.

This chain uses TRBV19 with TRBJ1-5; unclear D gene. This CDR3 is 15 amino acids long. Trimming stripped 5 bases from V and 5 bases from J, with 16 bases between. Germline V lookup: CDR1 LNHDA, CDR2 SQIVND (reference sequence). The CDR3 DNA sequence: TGTGCCAGTAGTTCACCGTCGTGGGCGGATCAGCCCCAGCATTTT. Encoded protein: CASSSPSWADQPQHF.

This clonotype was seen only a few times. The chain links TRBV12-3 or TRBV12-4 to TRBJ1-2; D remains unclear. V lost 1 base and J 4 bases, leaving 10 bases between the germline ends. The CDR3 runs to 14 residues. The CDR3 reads CASSLETRSYGYTF. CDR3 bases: TGTGCCAGCAGTTTAGAGACGAGGAGCTATGGCTACACCTTC.

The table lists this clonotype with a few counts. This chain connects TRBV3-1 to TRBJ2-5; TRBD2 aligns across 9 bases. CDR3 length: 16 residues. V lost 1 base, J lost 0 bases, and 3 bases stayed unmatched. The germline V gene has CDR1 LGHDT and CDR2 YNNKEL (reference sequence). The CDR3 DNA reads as TGTGCCAGCAGCCAAGGACTAGCGGAGTACCAAGAGACCCAGTACTTC. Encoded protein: CASSQGLAEYQETQYF.

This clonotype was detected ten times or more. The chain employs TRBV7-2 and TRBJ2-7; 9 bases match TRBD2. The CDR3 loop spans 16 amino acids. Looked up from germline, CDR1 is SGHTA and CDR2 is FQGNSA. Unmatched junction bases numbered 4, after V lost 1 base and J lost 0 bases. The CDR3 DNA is TGTGCCAGCAGCTTAGGGACTAGCGTTAGCTCCTACGAGCAGTACTTC. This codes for CASSLGTSVSSYEQYF.

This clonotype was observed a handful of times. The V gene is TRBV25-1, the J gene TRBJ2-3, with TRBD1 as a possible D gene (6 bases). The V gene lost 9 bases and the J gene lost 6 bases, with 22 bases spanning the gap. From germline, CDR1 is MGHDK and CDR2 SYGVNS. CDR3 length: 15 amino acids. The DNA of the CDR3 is TGTGCCAGAGCGACCACTCAGGGGAGATGCGATACGCAGTATTTT. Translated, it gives CARATTQGRCDTQYF.

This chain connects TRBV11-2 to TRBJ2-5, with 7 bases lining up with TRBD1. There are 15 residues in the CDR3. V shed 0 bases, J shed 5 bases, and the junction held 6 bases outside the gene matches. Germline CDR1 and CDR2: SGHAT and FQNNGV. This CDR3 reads CASSLDGRGRETQYF. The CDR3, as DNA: TGTGCCAGCAGCTTAGATGGTAGGGGGCGGGAGACCCAGTACTTC.

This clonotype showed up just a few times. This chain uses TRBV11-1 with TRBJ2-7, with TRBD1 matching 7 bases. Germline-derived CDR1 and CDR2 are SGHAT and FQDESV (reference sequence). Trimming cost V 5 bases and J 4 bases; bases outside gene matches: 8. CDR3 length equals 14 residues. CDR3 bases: TGTGCCAGCAGCAGCGACAGGGACCCATACGAGCAGTACTTC. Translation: CASSSDRDPYEQYF.

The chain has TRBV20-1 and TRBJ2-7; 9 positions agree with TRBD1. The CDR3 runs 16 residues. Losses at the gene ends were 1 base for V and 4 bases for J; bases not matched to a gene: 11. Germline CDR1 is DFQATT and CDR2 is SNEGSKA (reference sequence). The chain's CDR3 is CSARGRSGTGLYEQYF. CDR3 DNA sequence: TGCAGTGCTAGAGGGAGGTCCGGGACAGGGTTATACGAGCAGTACTTC.

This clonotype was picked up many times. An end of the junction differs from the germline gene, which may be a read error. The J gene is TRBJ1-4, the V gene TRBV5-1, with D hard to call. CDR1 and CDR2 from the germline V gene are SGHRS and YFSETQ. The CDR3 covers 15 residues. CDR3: CASSLAGATNEKLFF. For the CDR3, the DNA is TGTGCCAGCAGCTTGGCAGGAGCAACTAATGAAAAACTGTTTTTT. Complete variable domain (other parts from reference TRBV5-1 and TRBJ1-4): KAGVTQTPRYLIKTRGQQVTLSCSPISGHRSVSWYQQTPGQGLQFLFEYFSETQRNKGNFPGRFSGRQFSNSRSEMNVSTLELGDSALYLCASSLAGATNEKLFFGSGTQLSVL.

Written as DNA, the CDR3 is TGTGCCAGCAGCTTGGCCATGATGGGGGGCAATTTCAATGAGCAGTTCTTC. It codes for CASSLAMMGGNFNEQFF. The chain has TRBV5-5 and TRBJ2-1; D possibly matches TRBD1 or TRBD2 (6 bases each). The CDR3 totals 17 residues. Trimming removed 0 bases from V and 6 bases from J, with 19 bases in between. Looked up from germline, CDR1 is SGHKS and CDR2 is YYEKEE (reference sequence).

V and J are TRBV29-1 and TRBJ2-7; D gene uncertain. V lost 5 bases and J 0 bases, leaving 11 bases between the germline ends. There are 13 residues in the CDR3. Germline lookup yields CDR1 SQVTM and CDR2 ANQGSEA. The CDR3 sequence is CSVSIGSSYEQYF. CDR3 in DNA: TGCAGCGTTTCAATCGGTAGCTCCTACGAGCAGTACTTC.

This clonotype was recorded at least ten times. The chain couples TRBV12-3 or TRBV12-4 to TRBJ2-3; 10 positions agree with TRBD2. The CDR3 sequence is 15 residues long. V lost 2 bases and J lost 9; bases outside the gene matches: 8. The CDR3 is CASSLLAGDWITQYF. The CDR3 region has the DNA TGTGCCAGCAGTTTACTAGCGGGAGATTGGATAACGCAGTATTTT.

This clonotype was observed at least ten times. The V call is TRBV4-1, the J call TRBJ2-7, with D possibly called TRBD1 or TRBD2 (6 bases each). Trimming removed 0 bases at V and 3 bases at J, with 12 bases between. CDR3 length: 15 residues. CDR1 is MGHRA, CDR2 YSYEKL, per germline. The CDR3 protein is CASSQEAGGDYEQYF. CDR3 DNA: TGCGCCAGCAGCCAAGAGGCCGGGGGCGACTACGAGCAGTACTTC.

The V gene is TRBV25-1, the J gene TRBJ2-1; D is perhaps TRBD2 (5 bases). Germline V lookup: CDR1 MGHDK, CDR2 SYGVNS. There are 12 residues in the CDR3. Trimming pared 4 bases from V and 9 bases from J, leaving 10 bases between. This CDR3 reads CASSVTRGEQFF. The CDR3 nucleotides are TGTGCCAGCAGTGTAACCCGGGGTGAGCAGTTCTTC.

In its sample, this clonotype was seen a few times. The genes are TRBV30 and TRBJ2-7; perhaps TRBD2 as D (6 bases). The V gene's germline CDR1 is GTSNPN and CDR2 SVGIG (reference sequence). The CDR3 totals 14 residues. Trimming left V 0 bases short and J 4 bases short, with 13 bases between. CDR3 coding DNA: TGTGCCTGGAGTGTCGGGGGTTTTGGGTACGAGCAGTACTTC. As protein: CAWSVGGFGYEQYF. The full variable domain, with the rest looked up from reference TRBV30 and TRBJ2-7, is SQTIHQWPATLVQPVGSPLSLECTVEGTSNPNLYWYRQAAGRGLQLLFYSVGIGQISSEVPQNLSASRPQDRQFILSSKKLLLSDSGFYLCAWSVGGFGYEQYFGPGTRLTVT.

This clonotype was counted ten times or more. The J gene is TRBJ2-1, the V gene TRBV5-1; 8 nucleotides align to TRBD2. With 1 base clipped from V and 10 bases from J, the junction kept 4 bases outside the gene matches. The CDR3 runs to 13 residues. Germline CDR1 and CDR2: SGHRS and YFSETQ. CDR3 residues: CASSLTSGMEQFF. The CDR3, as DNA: TGCGCCAGCAGCTTGACTAGCGGCATGGAGCAGTTCTTC.

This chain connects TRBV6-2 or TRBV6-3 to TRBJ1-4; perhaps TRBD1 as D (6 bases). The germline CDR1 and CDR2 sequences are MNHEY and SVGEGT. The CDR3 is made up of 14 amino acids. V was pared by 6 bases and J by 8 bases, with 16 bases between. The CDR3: CASSRRGRYEKLFF. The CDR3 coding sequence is TGTGCCAGCAGCCGACGGGGGCGGTACGAAAAACTGTTTTTT.

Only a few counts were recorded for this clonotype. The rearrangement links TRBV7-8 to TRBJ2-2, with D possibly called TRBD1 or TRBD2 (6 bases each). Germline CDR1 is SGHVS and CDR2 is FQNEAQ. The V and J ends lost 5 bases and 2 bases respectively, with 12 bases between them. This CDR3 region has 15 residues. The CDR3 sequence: CASSREGGNTGELFF. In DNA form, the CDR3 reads TGTGCCAGCAGCCGAGAGGGGGGCAACACCGGGGAGCTGTTTTTT.

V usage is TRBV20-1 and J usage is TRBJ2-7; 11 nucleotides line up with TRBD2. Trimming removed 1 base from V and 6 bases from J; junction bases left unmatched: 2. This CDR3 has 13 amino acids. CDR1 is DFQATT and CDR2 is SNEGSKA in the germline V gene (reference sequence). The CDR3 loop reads CSARGLAGGEQYF. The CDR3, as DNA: TGCAGTGCTAGAGGTCTAGCGGGGGGCGAGCAGTACTTC.

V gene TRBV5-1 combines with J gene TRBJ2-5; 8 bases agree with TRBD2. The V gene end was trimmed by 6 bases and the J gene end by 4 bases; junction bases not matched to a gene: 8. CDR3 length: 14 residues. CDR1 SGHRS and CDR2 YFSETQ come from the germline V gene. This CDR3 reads CASNGGAEGETQYF. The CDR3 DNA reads TGCGCCAGCAACGGGGGGGCCGAGGGAGAGACCCAGTACTTC.

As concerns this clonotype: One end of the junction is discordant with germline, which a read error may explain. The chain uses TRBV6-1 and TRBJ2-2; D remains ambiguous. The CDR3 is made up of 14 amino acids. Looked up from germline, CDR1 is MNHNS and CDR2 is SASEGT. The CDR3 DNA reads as TGTGCCAGCAGTGAAGGCGTGAACACCAGGGAGCTGTTTTTT. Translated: CASSEGVNTRELFF.

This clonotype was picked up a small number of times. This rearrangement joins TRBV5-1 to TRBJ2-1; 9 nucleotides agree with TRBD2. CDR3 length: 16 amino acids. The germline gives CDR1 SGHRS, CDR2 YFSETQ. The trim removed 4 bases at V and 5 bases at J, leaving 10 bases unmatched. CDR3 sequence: CASSPDTSGFDNEQFF. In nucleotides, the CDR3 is TGCGCCAGCAGCCCCGACACTAGCGGGTTTGACAATGAGCAGTTCTTC.

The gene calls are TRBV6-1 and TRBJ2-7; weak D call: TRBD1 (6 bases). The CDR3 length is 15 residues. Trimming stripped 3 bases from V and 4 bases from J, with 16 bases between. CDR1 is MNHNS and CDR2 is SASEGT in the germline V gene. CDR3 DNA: TGTGCCAGCAGTGACGAGTGGACAGTGAGATACGAGCAGTACTTC. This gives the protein CASSDEWTVRYEQYF.

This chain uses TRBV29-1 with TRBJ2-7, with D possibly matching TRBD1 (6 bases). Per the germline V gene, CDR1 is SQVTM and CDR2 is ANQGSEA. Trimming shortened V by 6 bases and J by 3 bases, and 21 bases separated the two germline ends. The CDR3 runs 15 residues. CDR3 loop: CSVDTGNRGDYEQYF. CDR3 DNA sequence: TGCAGCGTAGATACAGGGAACCGGGGAGACTACGAGCAGTACTTC.